Shown below are 12 T cell receptor beta chains from a single sample sequenced in a study of blood T cell repertoires in COVID-19. TCRdb's copy holds only in-frame clones and misses some; the assay was immunoSEQ multiplex PCR. The table includes 200,000 or so clones, 88% detected once. The sample comprised peripheral blood. All receptors derive from a man between 65 and 85 years old with acute or convalescent COVID-19.

The gene calls are TRBV6-2 or TRBV6-3 and TRBJ1-2; D unresolved. V lost 3 bases and J 0 bases, leaving 8 bases between the germline ends. The CDR3 contains 14 residues. The germline gives CDR1 MNHEY, CDR2 SVGEGT. CDR3 sequence reads: CASSYGQSNYGYTF. Written as DNA, the CDR3 is TGTGCCAGCAGTTATGGTCAGTCTAACTATGGCTACACCTTC.

CDR3 DNA: TGTGCCACCAGTGACTCTCTCTCCAGCTCCTACAATGAGCAGTTCTTC. Its translation: CATSDSLSSSYNEQFF. The V call is TRBV24-1, the J call TRBJ2-1; D ambiguous. The CDR3 length is 16 residues. Trimming left V 4 bases short and J 0 bases short, with 12 bases between. Germline V gene data show CDR1 as KGHDR and CDR2 as SFDVKD.

V and J are TRBV18 and TRBJ1-2; D unresolved. CDR1 KGHSH and CDR2 LQKENI come from the germline V gene. The CDR3 is made up of 13 amino acids. The V gene lost 2 bases and the J gene lost 7 bases, with 11 bases spanning the gap. The CDR3: CASSPGSESGYTF. The CDR3 DNA follows: TGTGCCAGCTCACCAGGGTCGGAGAGTGGCTACACCTTC.

This clone appeared a single time. V gene TRBV7-2 combines with J gene TRBJ2-1; 11 bases are a match to TRBD2. The ends lost 2 bases at V and 3 bases at J; junction bases unmatched: 12. Per germline, CDR1 SGHTA and CDR2 FQGNSA. CDR3 length: 19 amino acids. Here the CDR3 reads CASSLIRASGRKGYNEQFF. For the CDR3, the DNA is TGTGCCAGCAGCTTAATTCGGGCTAGCGGGAGGAAGGGCTACAATGAGCAGTTCTTC.

The chain joins TRBV19 to TRBJ2-7; tentative D call: TRBD1 (6 bases). The ends were cut back, 3 bases at V and 0 bases at J, with 12 bases in the middle. The length of the CDR3 is 15 residues. Germline CDR1 LNHDA, CDR2 SQIVND (reference sequence). CDR3 bases: TGTGCCAGTAGTATCTCCGGGACATACTCCTACGAGCAGTACTTC. Its translation: CASSISGTYSYEQYF. Full variable domain (outside the CDR3, taken from reference TRBV19 and TRBJ2-7): DGGITQSPKYLFRKEGQNVTLSCEQNLNHDAMYWYRQDPGQGLRLIYYSQIVNDFQKGDIAEGYSVSREKKESFPLTVTSAQKNPTAFYLCASSISGTYSYEQYFGPGTRLTVT.

This clone has only a few counts. The rearrangement uses TRBV2 and TRBJ1-1; 12 nucleotides line up with TRBD1. With 4 bases clipped from V and 6 bases from J, the junction kept 6 bases outside the gene matches. Germline CDR1 reads SNHLY; CDR2 reads FYNNEI. This CDR3 has 15 residues. The CDR3 DNA reads TGTGCCAGCAGTGTTGCGGGACAGGGGGCTTCTGAAGCTTTCTTT. As protein: CASSVAGQGASEAFF.

This CDR3 reads CASGSHRTSMYEQYF. As DNA, the CDR3 is TGTGCTAGTGGTTCCCACCGGACATCTATGTACGAGCAGTACTTC. This chain connects TRBV12-5 to TRBJ2-7, with D possibly matching TRBD1 (5 bases). The V and J ends lost 4 bases and 4 bases respectively, with 17 bases between them. The CDR3 has 15 amino acids. CDR1 LGHNT and CDR2 FRNRAP come from the germline V gene.

The CDR3 sequence is CASSLEQGANEQFF. In DNA, the CDR3 is TGCGCCAGCAGCTTGGAACAGGGGGCAAATGAGCAGTTCTTC. The chain is built from TRBV5-1 and TRBJ2-1; 9 bases map to TRBD1. The germline V gene has CDR1 SGHRS and CDR2 YFSETQ. The CDR3 consists of 14 residues. Trimming cost V 0 bases and J 7 bases; bases outside gene matches: 2.

This clone is a singleton in its sample. The chain has TRBV19 and TRBJ1-5; D gene ambiguous. CDR3 size: 15 residues. Deletions cut 1 base from V and 4 bases from J, with 11 bases between. The germline gives CDR1 LNHDA, CDR2 SQIVND (reference sequence). The CDR3 region is CASSIVGSPNQPQHF. In nucleotides, the CDR3 is TGTGCCAGTAGTATAGTCGGGAGCCCTAATCAGCCCCAGCATTTT.

The gene calls are TRBV18 and TRBJ2-1; D perhaps matches TRBD2 (6 bases). This CDR3 is built from 13 residues. V lost 5 bases and J lost 7, with 12 bases in between. Germline CDR1 is KGHSH and CDR2 is LQKENI. The CDR3 reads CASSALAPNEQFF. In nucleotides, the CDR3 is TGTGCCAGCTCAGCACTAGCCCCGAATGAGCAGTTCTTC.

The chain is built from TRBV4-1 and TRBJ2-7; 9 bases fit TRBD1. The V segment lost 1 base and the J segment 3 bases; nucleotides outside the gene matches: 7. Germline values: CDR1 MGHRA, CDR2 YSYEKL. This CDR3 has 16 amino acids. The DNA for the CDR3 is TGCGCCAGCAGCCAAGTTCCGGACAGGGGAGGCTACGAGCAGTACTTC. It translates to CASSQVPDRGGYEQYF.

This chain uses TRBV7-6 with TRBJ2-5, with a possible D match to TRBD1 (6 bases). CDR1 and CDR2 (germline): SGHVS, FNYEAQ. The CDR3 contains 18 residues. Trimming pared 3 bases from V and 4 bases from J, leaving 24 bases between. In DNA form, the CDR3 reads TGTGCCAGCAGCTTGCCCCAACACGGTGGGGGCAAGGGAGAGACCCAGTACTTC. Amino acids: CASSLPQHGGGKGETQYF.